This passage covers 32 T cell receptor beta chains from one sample sequenced in a study of long-term antiretroviral therapy in people with HIV. Running of the v3.0 immunoSEQ assay took place at survey level. The data were produced by immunoSEQ multiplex PCR, yet TCRdb's version contains in-frame clones alone and is incomplete. This sample carries fewer than 40,000 clones, around 78% of them seen once, and the ten largest clones take roughly 8%. The source was unsorted PBMCs, collected 3.1 years after starting antiretroviral therapy. These receptors were collected from a woman in her forties or fifties with HIV.

This clone has just a few counts. An end of the junction differs from the germline gene, which may be a read error. This chain joins TRBV20-1 and TRBJ2-7, with unresolved D. The CDR3 covers 10 residues. Germline V gene lookup returns CDR1 DFQATT and CDR2 SNEGSKA (reference sequence). CDR3 sequence: CSAASHEQYF. The CDR3 nucleotides are TGCAGTGCTGCCTCCCACGAGCAGTACTTC.

The chain uses TRBV10-3 and TRBJ1-2; 10 bases map to TRBD1. CDR3 length equals 16 residues. With V trimmed by 6 bases and J by 6 bases, 13 bases remained unmatched. Germline values: CDR1 ENHRY, CDR2 SYGVKD. The CDR3 DNA reads TGTGCCATCAGCTCCGCCTTCTTGACAGGGGGCGATGGCTACACCTTC. Translation: CAISSAFLTGGDGYTF.

V usage is TRBV10-2 and J usage is TRBJ1-2; TRBD1 matches at 7 bases. CDR3 size: 14 residues. In germline, CDR1 is WSHSY, CDR2 SAAADI. The V gene end was trimmed by 6 bases and the J gene end by 8 bases; junction bases not matched to a gene: 12. The CDR3 DNA reads TGCGCCAGCAGAGCCGGGACAGACCCCTGGGGCTACACCTTC. Protein: CASRAGTDPWGYTF.

The chain couples TRBV6-5 to TRBJ2-3, with a weak D call TRBD2 (6 bases). Trimming removed 2 bases at V and 1 base at J, with 13 bases between. This CDR3 has 16 amino acids. Germline CDR1 and CDR2: MNHEY and SVGAGI. The CDR3 is CASSYGMGGRTDTQYF. The DNA of the CDR3 is TGTGCCAGCAGTTACGGAATGGGGGGACGCACAGATACGCAGTATTTT.

The gene calls are TRBV5-6 and TRBJ2-1; D may be TRBD1 (5 bases). Germline loops: CDR1 SGHDT, CDR2 YYEEEE. V lost 2 bases to trimming and J lost 3 bases, with 12 bases between them. This CDR3 has 15 residues. CDR3 loop: CASSFAGIGYNEQFF. In DNA form, the CDR3 reads TGTGCCAGCAGCTTCGCAGGGATCGGCTACAATGAGCAGTTCTTC.

This chain joins TRBV5-1 and TRBJ2-5; 10 positions agree with TRBD1. The V gene end was trimmed by 4 bases and the J gene end by 2 bases; junction bases not matched to a gene: 5. Germline loops: CDR1 SGHRS, CDR2 YFSETQ. This CDR3 has 15 amino acids. CDR3 in DNA: TGCGCCAGCAGCCGACGGACAGGGGGACAAGAGACCCAGTACTTC. Encoded protein: CASSRRTGGQETQYF.

The rearrangement uses TRBV7-9 and TRBJ2-3; 7 bases align to TRBD2. Per germline, CDR1 SEHNR and CDR2 FQNEAQ (reference sequence). The V and J ends lost 2 bases and 1 base, in that order; junction bases with no gene match: 3. The CDR3 contains 15 residues. CDR3 DNA sequence: TGTGCCAGCAGCTTACGACGGGGGGGCACAGATACGCAGTATTTT. Its protein product is CASSLRRGGTDTQYF.

The chain uses TRBV5-1 and TRBJ1-1; a possible D gene is TRBD1 (6 bases). Trimming left V 1 base short and J 8 bases short, with 18 bases between. Germline-derived CDR1 and CDR2 are SGHRS and YFSETQ. The CDR3 extends over 15 amino acids. CDR3 sequence: CASSLWAGTPIEAFF. CDR3 DNA: TGCGCCAGCAGCTTGTGGGCCGGGACACCAATCGAAGCTTTCTTT.

This clone was counted once. The chain couples TRBV10-3 to TRBJ2-3; TRBD2 aligns across 9 bases. CDR1 ENHRY and CDR2 SYGVKD come from the germline V gene. J lost 8 bases, V lost 3 bases, and 6 bases had no gene match. This CDR3 spans 14 amino acids. CDR3 amino acids: CAISDPTSGPTQYF. For the CDR3, the DNA is TGTGCCATCAGTGACCCGACTAGCGGTCCTACGCAGTATTTT.

The chain couples TRBV4-1 to TRBJ2-5; D is ambiguous. CDR3 length: 15 residues. The V and J ends lost 4 bases and 2 bases respectively, with 14 bases between them. CDR1 is MGHRA, CDR2 YSYEKL, per germline. CDR3: CASSPLRGPQETQYF. The CDR3 DNA follows: TGCGCCAGCAGCCCCCTGAGAGGCCCTCAAGAGACCCAGTACTTC.

This clone is labeled medium-sized. The V gene is TRBV2, the J gene TRBJ2-1; 7 bases agree with TRBD1. From germline, CDR1 is SNHLY and CDR2 FYNNEI. This CDR3 is built from 17 residues. Germline trimming cut 2 bases from V and 3 bases from J; bases unmatched to any gene: 10. The CDR3 here is CASSEPIQGSNYNEQFF. In DNA, the CDR3 is TGTGCCAGCAGTGAACCGATACAGGGGTCTAACTACAATGAGCAGTTCTTC.

The J gene is TRBJ2-7, the V gene TRBV9, with TRBD2 matching over 11 bases. The J segment lost 6 bases and the V segment lost 3 bases, leaving 5 bases of the junction unmatched. Per germline, CDR1 SGDLS and CDR2 YYNGEE. This CDR3 has 14 residues. CDR3 nucleotides: TGTGCCAGCAGCGCCCCGACTAGCGGGGCCGAGCAGTACTTC. Amino acids: CASSAPTSGAEQYF.

In this sample, this clone turned up once. The chain is built from TRBV11-1 and TRBJ2-1, with TRBD2 identical over 7 bases. CDR1 SGHAT and CDR2 FQDESV come from the germline V gene (reference sequence). The CDR3 has 15 amino acids. The V gene end was trimmed by 2 bases and the J gene end by 8 bases; junction bases not matched to a gene: 9. The CDR3 loop is CASSLWKWGGDEQFF. For the CDR3, the DNA is TGTGCCAGCAGCTTATGGAAGTGGGGGGGTGATGAGCAGTTCTTC.

This chain connects TRBV11-2 to TRBJ2-3, with D perhaps TRBD2 (5 bases). V was cut by 2 bases and J by 1 base, with 7 bases left in between. Looked up from germline, CDR1 is SGHAT and CDR2 is FQNNGV. There are 14 residues in the CDR3. DNA of the CDR3: TGTGCCAGCAGCTTAACTAGGGGCACAGATACGCAGTATTTT. Protein sequence: CASSLTRGTDTQYF.

A note on this clone: This same CDR3 is encoded by further DNA sequences in the sample. This rearrangement joins TRBV30 to TRBJ2-3; D ambiguous. Germline CDR1 and CDR2: GTSNPN and SVGIG (reference sequence). Trimming took 1 base from V and 0 from J, leaving 11 bases between them. This CDR3 has 15 residues. CDR3 loop: CAWSEQAVSTDTQYF. The CDR3 bases are TGTGCCTGGAGTGAGCAGGCGGTTAGCACAGATACGCAGTATTTT.

This chain joins TRBV15 and TRBJ1-3; 9 bases line up with TRBD1. Germline-derived CDR1 and CDR2 are LNHNV and YYDKDF (reference sequence). This CDR3 spans 15 amino acids. The V and J ends lost 4 bases and 4 bases, in that order; junction bases with no gene match: 5. The CDR3 sequence: CATSITGGSGNTIYF. The CDR3 coding sequence is TGTGCCACCAGCATCACAGGGGGCTCGGGAAACACCATATATTTT. The complete variable domain, with remaining parts taken from reference TRBV15 and TRBJ1-3, reads DAMVIQNPRYQVTQFGKPVTLSCSQTLNHNVMYWYQQKSSQAPKLLFHYYDKDFNNEADTPDNFQSRRPNTSFCFLDIRSPGLGDTAMYLCATSITGGSGNTIYFGEGSWLTVV.

The chain has TRBV9 and TRBJ2-6; D not resolved. Germline V lookup: CDR1 SGDLS, CDR2 YYNGEE. V shed 7 bases and J shed 1 base, with 3 bases lying between them. There are 12 residues in the CDR3. CDR3 in amino acids: CASRSGANVLTF. The CDR3 DNA is TGTGCCAGCCGTTCTGGGGCCAACGTCCTGACTTTC.

In nucleotides, the CDR3 is TGCGCCAGCAGCTTAAACGACAGGGCCACCGGGGAGCTGTTTTTT. Translated: CASSLNDRATGELFF. The J gene is TRBJ2-2, the V gene TRBV5-1, with 7 nucleotides matching TRBD1. Germline V gene sequence: CDR1 SGHRS, CDR2 YFSETQ. The CDR3 runs 15 residues. With V trimmed by 2 bases and J by 4 bases, 5 bases remained unmatched.

The CDR3 spells CASRYSRTGGTEAFF. The CDR3 DNA is TGTGCCAGCAGATATAGCCGGACAGGGGGGACTGAAGCTTTCTTT. The chain combines TRBV6-5 with TRBJ1-1; 10 bases are shared with TRBD1. The CDR3 covers 15 residues. The germline V gene has CDR1 MNHEY and CDR2 SVGAGI. V was clipped by 6 bases and J by 5 bases; unmatched bases: 9.

The gene calls are TRBV7-8 and TRBJ2-3; TRBD2 aligns across 7 bases. Germline-derived CDR1 and CDR2 are SGHVS and FQNEAQ. The CDR3 covers 15 residues. Unmatched junction bases numbered 5, after V lost 1 base and J lost 4 bases. CDR3 sequence (DNA): TGTGCCAGCAGCTTAGGGTGGGGGGGAGCAGATACGCAGTATTTT. As protein: CASSLGWGGADTQYF.

This clone was seen once. V and J are TRBV7-3 and TRBJ2-6; weak D call: TRBD2 (6 bases). This CDR3 region has 16 residues. Germline-derived CDR1 and CDR2 are SGHTA and FQGTGA. V was clipped by 7 bases and J by 0 bases, with 13 bases between them. CDR3 nucleotide sequence: TGTGCCAGCACCCGGGACTCCAGCTCTGGGGCCAACGTCCTGACTTTC. It encodes CASTRDSSSGANVLTF. The whole variable domain, filled in from reference TRBV7-3 and TRBJ2-6, reads GAGVSQTPSNKVTEKGKYVELRCDPISGHTALYWYRQSLGQGPEFLIYFQGTGAADDSGLPNDRFFAVRPEGSVSTLKIQRTERGDSAVYLCASTRDSSSGANVLTFGAGSRLTVL.

The V call is TRBV5-4, the J call TRBJ2-2; 10 bases align to TRBD1. CDR1 is SGHNT, CDR2 YYREEE, per germline (reference sequence). V shed 4 bases and J 6 bases; nucleotides not matched to a gene: 9. The CDR3 is 16 amino acids. CDR3 nucleotide sequence: TGTGCCAGCAGCCGCCAGGACAGGGGGGTATCCGGGGAGCTGTTTTTT. Its translation is CASSRQDRGVSGELFF.

J is TRBJ2-3 and V is TRBV7-9; D is possibly TRBD1 or TRBD2 (5 bases each). Trimming left V 4 bases short and J 0 bases short, with 14 bases between. Germline V gene data show CDR1 as SEHNR and CDR2 as FQNEAQ (reference sequence). The CDR3 covers 16 residues. CDR3 amino acids: CASSSGDGPSTDTQYF. The CDR3 DNA is TGTGCCAGCAGCTCCGGGGACGGACCTAGCACAGATACGCAGTATTTT.

This chain connects TRBV10-3 to TRBJ2-3; 16 nucleotides align to TRBD2. After removal of 6 bases from V and 2 bases from J, the junction contained 5 bases not matched to a gene. Germline V gene lookup returns CDR1 ENHRY and CDR2 SYGVKD. This CDR3 is built from 17 residues. The CDR3 sequence is CAISRGLAGGFTDTQYF. The CDR3 nucleotides read TGTGCCATCAGCAGGGGACTAGCGGGGGGGTTCACAGATACGCAGTATTTT.

J is TRBJ1-6 and V is TRBV30; D remains unclear. The germline V gene has CDR1 GTSNPN and CDR2 SVGIG (reference sequence). The CDR3 has 16 residues. Trimming left V 3 bases short and J 3 bases short, with 15 bases between. The CDR3 loop reads CAWRAGQSFYNSPLHF. The CDR3 DNA is TGTGCCTGGAGGGCCGGCCAATCTTTCTATAATTCACCCCTCCACTTT.

The genes are TRBV4-2 and TRBJ2-1, with D perhaps being TRBD1 or TRBD2 (5 bases each). The CDR3 loop spans 14 amino acids. V was clipped by 5 bases and J by 5 bases, with 13 bases between them. Germline V gene lookup returns CDR1 LGHNA and CDR2 YNFKEQ. In DNA, the CDR3 is TGTGCCAGCAGCTCCCGGGACCTGGACAATGAGCAGTTCTTC. Its protein is CASSSRDLDNEQFF.

V usage is TRBV6-5 and J usage is TRBJ1-5; D may be TRBD1 (6 bases). The germline CDR1 and CDR2 sequences are MNHEY and SVGAGI. The CDR3 spans 15 residues. V was trimmed by 2 bases and J by 6 bases, leaving 14 bases between them. CDR3 in DNA: TGTGCCAGCAGTTACGCGGCAGGGGCCGGTCAGCCCCAGCATTTT. Protein sequence: CASSYAAGAGQPQHF.

The CDR3 loop is CASSKSGGPLPYNEQFF. The CDR3 region has the DNA TGTGCCAGCAGCAAATCGGGGGGGCCCCTCCCCTACAATGAGCAGTTCTTC. The chain combines TRBV21-1 with TRBJ2-1; the D segment call TRBD2 is taken from the table without a DNA check. TRBV21-1 is a recognized pseudogene. The CDR3 has 17 amino acids.

The chain uses TRBV6-5 and TRBJ1-6; 9 nucleotides match TRBD1. This CDR3 has 16 residues. The V gene's germline CDR1 is MNHEY and CDR2 SVGAGI. Unmatched junction bases numbered 7, after V lost 4 bases and J lost 6 bases. As DNA, the CDR3 is TGTGCCAGCAGTTCTCACAGGGGGCCGTCTAATTCACCCCTCCACTTT. Amino acid sequence: CASSSHRGPSNSPLHF.

About this clone itself: One end of the junction varies from germline; a read error may be responsible. The chain uses TRBV5-1 and TRBJ2-5, with D possibly TRBD1 on 5 matching bases. Per the germline V gene, CDR1 is SGHRS and CDR2 is YFSETQ. There are 13 residues in the CDR3. The CDR3: CASSSTSRGRENF. The CDR3 DNA reads TGCGCCAGCAGCTCCACTTCACGAGGCAGGGAAAACTTC.

The chain uses TRBV5-4 and TRBJ2-5; 9 bases are shared with TRBD2. V gave up 2 bases and J gave up 2 bases; unmatched junction bases: 4. The germline V gene has CDR1 SGHNT and CDR2 YYREEE (reference sequence). The CDR3 runs to 15 residues. DNA for the CDR3: TGTGCCAGCAGCTTCTTAGCGGGGGTGCAAGAGACCCAGTACTTC. The encoded protein is CASSFLAGVQETQYF.

This clone was observed a few times. The CDR3 region is CASSPTELADEKLFF. Written as DNA, the CDR3 is TGTGCCAGCAGCCCCACTGAGCTAGCGGATGAAAAACTGTTTTTT. The rearrangement uses TRBV4-2 and TRBJ1-4, with D unclear. Germline-derived CDR1 and CDR2 are LGHNA and YNFKEQ. The V end lost 4 bases, the J end lost 6 bases, and 15 bases lay between the germline ends. The CDR3 runs 15 residues.